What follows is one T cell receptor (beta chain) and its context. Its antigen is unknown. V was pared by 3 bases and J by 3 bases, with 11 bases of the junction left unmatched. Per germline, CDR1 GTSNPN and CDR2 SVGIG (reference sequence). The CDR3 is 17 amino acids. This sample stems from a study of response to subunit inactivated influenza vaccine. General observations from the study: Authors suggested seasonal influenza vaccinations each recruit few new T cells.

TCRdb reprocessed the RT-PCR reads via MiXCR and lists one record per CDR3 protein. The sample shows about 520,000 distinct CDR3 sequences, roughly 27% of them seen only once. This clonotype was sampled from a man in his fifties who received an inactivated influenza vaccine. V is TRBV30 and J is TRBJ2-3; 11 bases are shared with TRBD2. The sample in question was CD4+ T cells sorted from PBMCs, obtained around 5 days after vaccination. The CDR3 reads CAWRALSGRAGTDTQYF. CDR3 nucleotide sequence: TGTGCCTGGAGGGCCCTTAGCGGGAGGGCCGGAACAGATACGCAGTATTTT.